The 23 T cell receptor beta chains below come from one sample, sequenced in a study of blood T cell repertoires in COVID-19. The protocol was immunoSEQ multiplex PCR, while the TCRdb copy is restricted to in-frame clones and leaves out a portion. The table has about 290,000 clones, 70% to 90% seen once; the top ten hold around 3.7%. The sequenced sample consisted of peripheral blood. The receptors here all came from a woman aged 45-65 years with active or convalescent COVID-19.

V usage is TRBV7-3 and J usage is TRBJ2-7, with TRBD1 matching over 10 bases. Germline-derived CDR1 and CDR2 are SGHTA and FQGTGA. The CDR3 is made up of 15 amino acids. V was clipped by 5 bases and J by 3 bases; unmatched bases: 7. The CDR3 region is CASSISGTGVYEQYF. Written as DNA, the CDR3 is TGTGCCAGCAGCATCTCCGGGACAGGGGTCTACGAGCAGTACTTC.

The rearrangement links TRBV5-1 to TRBJ2-3; the match to TRBD2 covers 7 bases. The germline gives CDR1 SGHRS, CDR2 YFSETQ. Losses at the gene ends were 4 bases for V and 0 bases for J; bases not matched to a gene: 11. The CDR3 loop spans 17 amino acids. This CDR3 reads CASSPGVGAGSTDTQYF. The DNA for the CDR3 is TGCGCCAGCAGCCCAGGAGTGGGAGCGGGAAGCACAGATACGCAGTATTTT.

The chain joins TRBV28 to TRBJ2-7, with a tentative D call TRBD2 (5 bases). Trimming removed 5 bases from V and 3 bases from J, with 11 bases in between. Germline V gives CDR1 MDHEN, CDR2 SYDVKM. The CDR3 covers 13 residues. CDR3 protein: CASSTHRGYEQYF. The CDR3 DNA reads as TGTGCCAGCAGTACCCACCGGGGCTACGAGCAGTACTTC. Filled out from reference TRBV28 and TRBJ2-7, the complete variable domain reads DVKVTQSSRYLVKRTGEKVFLECVQDMDHENMFWYRQDPGLGLRLIYFSYDVKMKEKGDIPEGYSVSREKKERFSLILESASTNQTSMYLCASSTHRGYEQYFGPGTRLTVT.

The V call is TRBV7-9, the J call TRBJ2-3; no firm D call. Germline values: CDR1 SEHNR, CDR2 FQNEAQ (reference sequence). V lost 1 base to trimming and J lost 3 bases, with 8 bases between them. This CDR3 region has 14 residues. CDR3 residues: CASSLVRVTDTQYF. The CDR3 coding sequence is TGTGCCAGCAGCTTAGTACGGGTAACAGATACGCAGTATTTT.

The chain recombines TRBV7-9 with TRBJ2-5, with D perhaps TRBD2 (5 bases). V was clipped by 1 base and J by 2 bases, with 11 bases between them. This CDR3 has 15 residues. Germline V gene lookup returns CDR1 SEHNR and CDR2 FQNEAQ (reference sequence). The CDR3 is CASSLGLTGQETQYF. The CDR3 DNA sequence: TGTGCCAGCAGCTTAGGATTGACGGGGCAAGAGACCCAGTACTTC.

The sample holds a few counts of this clone. This chain connects TRBV7-9 to TRBJ2-1; 15 nucleotides match TRBD2. There are 18 residues in the CDR3. Germline V gene lookup returns CDR1 SEHNR and CDR2 FQNEAQ (reference sequence). V trimming: 5 bases; J trimming: 1 base; junction bases outside the gene matches: 6. DNA for the CDR3: TGTGCCAGCAGCCAACGGACTAGCGGGAGGGGTTCCTACAATGAGCAGTTCTTC. This sequence encodes CASSQRTSGRGSYNEQFF.

CDR3 bases: TGCGCCAGCAGCCCAACAGGGGGCTCCTACGAGCAGTACTTC. Its protein product is CASSPTGGSYEQYF. The gene calls are TRBV5-1 and TRBJ2-7; 8 positions match TRBD1. Per germline, CDR1 SGHRS and CDR2 YFSETQ. V lost 4 bases and J lost 0; bases outside the gene matches: 3. This CDR3 comprises 14 residues.

This clone turned up a few times. At one boundary the junction diverges from the germline segment, which might be a read error. The chain has TRBV15 and TRBJ1-5; 9 bases align to TRBD1. The CDR3 contains 14 residues. The V gene's germline CDR1 is LNHNV and CDR2 YYDKDF (reference sequence). The CDR3 bases are TGTGCCACCAGCAGCTATGAGCCGGGACAGGGTACTGCATTT. Translating it yields CATSSYEPGQGTAF.

The DNA of the CDR3 is TGTGCCAGTAGTTCTAGGGGGACCCTGCACACTGAAGCTTTCTTT. It specifies CASSSRGTLHTEAFF. This chain connects TRBV19 to TRBJ1-1, with a weak D call TRBD1 (6 bases). V lost 5 bases, J lost 3 bases, and 16 bases lay in between. CDR3 length: 15 amino acids. Germline assignment: CDR1 LNHDA and CDR2 SQIVND (reference sequence).

This chain uses TRBV19 with TRBJ1-2; D ambiguous. V lost 5 bases and J lost 2, with 9 bases in between. Per the germline V gene, CDR1 is LNHDA and CDR2 is SQIVND (reference sequence). The length of the CDR3 is 13 residues. The CDR3 reads CASSPTENYGYTF. CDR3 bases: TGTGCCAGTAGTCCAACAGAGAACTATGGCTACACCTTC.

The CDR3 DNA reads TGTGCCAGCAGCCAAGGGGTATTAGCGGGAGGGCGGTACAATGAGCAGTTCTTC. Protein: CASSQGVLAGGRYNEQFF. This rearrangement joins TRBV14 to TRBJ2-1; 11 bases align to TRBD2. CDR1 and CDR2 from the germline V gene are SGHDN and FVKESK. The V segment lost 1 base and the J segment 4 bases; nucleotides outside the gene matches: 9. This CDR3 has 18 residues.

J is TRBJ2-7 and V is TRBV30; D is perhaps TRBD1 (5 bases). Germline values: CDR1 GTSNPN, CDR2 SVGIG (reference sequence). The CDR3 runs to 14 residues. Deletions cut 0 bases from V and 4 bases from J, with 13 bases between. CDR3 amino acids: CAWSVVGAGYEQYF. In nucleotides, the CDR3 is TGTGCCTGGAGTGTGGTAGGGGCCGGGTACGAGCAGTACTTC.

This sequence joins TRBV6-5 and TRBJ1-2; TRBD1 aligns across 8 bases. Germline V gene lookup returns CDR1 MNHEY and CDR2 SVGAGI. Trimming took 8 bases from V and 4 from J; bases not matched to a gene: 0. The length of the CDR3 is 11 residues. CDR3 nucleotide sequence: TGTGCCAGCGGACAGGGCTATGGCTACACCTTC. It encodes CASGQGYGYTF.

The genes are TRBV7-9 and TRBJ1-1; no clear D. Germline CDR1 is SEHNR and CDR2 is FQNEAQ (reference sequence). Trimming cost V 7 bases and J 8 bases, with 17 bases left between them. The CDR3 runs to 13 residues. The CDR3, as DNA: TGTGCCAGCAAAATATCCCCGGGAGGGGAAGCTTTCTTT. As protein: CASKISPGGEAFF.

The chain has TRBV18 and TRBJ1-6, with D maybe TRBD1 (5 bases). Deletions cut 0 bases from V and 0 bases from J, with 12 bases between. CDR3 size: 18 residues. In germline, CDR1 is KGHSH, CDR2 LQKENI. CDR3 region: CASSPPAGMNSYNSPLHF. Here the CDR3 DNA reads TGTGCCAGCTCACCACCCGCAGGGATGAACTCCTATAATTCACCCCTCCACTTT. The full variable domain, in which reference TRBV18 and TRBJ1-6 provide the parts outside the CDR3, is NAGVMQNPRHLVRRRGQEARLRCSPMKGHSHVYWYRQLPEEGLKFMVYLQKENIIDESGMPKERFSAEFPKEGPSILRIQQVVRGDSAAYFCASSPPAGMNSYNSPLHFGNGTRLTVT.

The chain is built from TRBV10-3 and TRBJ2-1; D is possibly TRBD2 (6 bases). Per the germline V gene, CDR1 is ENHRY and CDR2 is SYGVKD. Trimming took off 6 bases at V and 5 bases at J, with 17 bases between the two ends. The CDR3 extends over 15 amino acids. As DNA, the CDR3 is TGTGCCATCAGCCCGGGGAGCGGAGGGGACAATGAGCAGTTCTTC. Protein product: CAISPGSGGDNEQFF.

This CDR3 reads CASSGAEAGTSYGYTF. CDR3 DNA sequence: TGTGCCAGCAGTGGGGCAGAGGCAGGGACTTCCTATGGCTACACCTTC. The chain carries TRBV28 and TRBJ1-2; D might be TRBD1 (5 bases). Germline CDR1 MDHEN, CDR2 SYDVKM. The V and J ends lost 5 bases and 4 bases respectively, with 20 bases between them. The CDR3 has 16 residues.

About this clone itself: The sample has other DNA sequences that encode this CDR3 too. This chain joins TRBV5-1 and TRBJ2-5; D gene uncertain. V was cut by 1 base and J by 5 bases, with 3 bases left in between. The length of the CDR3 is 11 residues. The germline V gene encodes CDR1 SGHRS and CDR2 YFSETQ. The CDR3 loop reads CASSLLETQYF. CDR3 in DNA: TGCGCCAGCAGCTTGCTGGAGACCCAGTACTTC.

This chain connects TRBV10-3 to TRBJ2-1, with a tentative D call TRBD2 (6 bases). V was clipped by 7 bases and J by 4 bases, with 11 bases between them. The CDR3 loop spans 13 amino acids. Germline lookup yields CDR1 ENHRY and CDR2 SYGVKD. The CDR3 loop reads CAITREVYNEQFF. The CDR3 DNA is TGTGCCATCACTAGGGAGGTGTACAATGAGCAGTTCTTC.

This chain connects TRBV5-1 to TRBJ2-7; 11 positions agree with TRBD1. The junction had 7 bases not matched to a gene; V was cut back by 4 bases and J by 4 bases. Germline V gives CDR1 SGHRS, CDR2 YFSETQ. CDR3 length: 15 residues. DNA of the CDR3: TGCGCCAGCAGCACGGGGACAGGGGGTCCATACGAGCAGTACTTC. It yields the protein CASSTGTGGPYEQYF.

This chain uses TRBV15 with TRBJ1-2, with D hard to call. Germline lookup yields CDR1 LNHNV and CDR2 YYDKDF (reference sequence). This CDR3 spans 13 amino acids. V was clipped by 5 bases and J by 4 bases, with 11 bases between them. The CDR3 loop reads CATSPTGFYGYTF. The CDR3 bases are TGTGCCACCAGCCCCACCGGGTTCTATGGCTACACCTTC.

V and J are TRBV7-9 and TRBJ1-1; possible D gene TRBD1, 5 bases. CDR1 and CDR2 from the germline V gene are SEHNR and FQNEAQ (reference sequence). This CDR3 has 17 amino acids. V lost 1 base and J 1 base, leaving 16 bases between the germline ends. CDR3: CASSLGGQANPNTEAFF. In nucleotides, the CDR3 is TGTGCCAGCAGCTTAGGGGGCCAAGCGAACCCGAACACTGAAGCTTTCTTT.

V and J are TRBV10-3 and TRBJ1-4; possible D gene TRBD1, 5 bases. CDR3 length: 15 amino acids. Germline V lookup: CDR1 ENHRY, CDR2 SYGVKD. V was trimmed by 7 bases and J by 3 bases, leaving 15 bases between them. The CDR3 sequence: CAITPGDSPNEKLFF. In DNA form, the CDR3 reads TGTGCCATCACTCCGGGCGACAGCCCTAATGAAAAACTGTTTTTT.